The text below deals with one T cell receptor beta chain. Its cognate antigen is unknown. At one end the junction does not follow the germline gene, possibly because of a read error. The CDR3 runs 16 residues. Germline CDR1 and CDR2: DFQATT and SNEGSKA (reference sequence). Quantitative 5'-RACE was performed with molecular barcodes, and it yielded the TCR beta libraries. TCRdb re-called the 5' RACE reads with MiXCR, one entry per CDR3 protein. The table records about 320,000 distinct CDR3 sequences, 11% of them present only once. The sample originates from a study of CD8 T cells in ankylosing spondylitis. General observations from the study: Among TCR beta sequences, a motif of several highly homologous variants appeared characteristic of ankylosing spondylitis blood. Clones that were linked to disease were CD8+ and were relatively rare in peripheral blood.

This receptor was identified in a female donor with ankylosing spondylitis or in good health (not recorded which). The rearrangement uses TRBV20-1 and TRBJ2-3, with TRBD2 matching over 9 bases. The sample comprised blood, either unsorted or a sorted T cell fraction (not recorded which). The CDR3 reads CCASDAAGGPIDTQYF. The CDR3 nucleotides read TGCTGTGCTAGTGACGCGGCGGGAGGGCCTATAGATACGCAGTATTTT.